One sample yielded the 15 T cell receptor beta chains listed below, sequenced in a study of cytomegalovirus exposure and HLA in healthy donors. Primers included in the PCR were 60 Vbeta and 13 Jbeta primers. The repertoire was sequenced with immunoSEQ multiplex PCR; TCRdb's copy has only in-frame clones and lacks some. Its table records 55,000 to 85,000 clones. Sequenced sample: PBMCs. The receptors stem from a female donor in good health and CMV-seropositive.

The CDR3, as DNA: TGTGCCAGCAGTTACTCGAGAGCGTTCCGCAATCAGCCCCAGCATTTT. Translation gives CASSYSRAFRNQPQHF. The chain is built from TRBV6-5 and TRBJ1-5; D uncertain. The CDR3 sequence is 16 residues long. V was clipped by 0 bases and J by 2 bases, with 11 bases between them. In germline, CDR1 is MNHEY, CDR2 SVGAGI.

The chain joins TRBV9 to TRBJ1-5, with TRBD1 as a possible D gene (6 bases). Trimming removed 0 bases from V and 5 bases from J, with 12 bases in between. From germline, CDR1 is SGDLS and CDR2 YYNGEE. This CDR3 region has 15 residues. The chain's CDR3 is CASSVGADRDQPQHF. The DNA for the CDR3 is TGTGCCAGCAGCGTAGGGGCGGACAGAGATCAGCCCCAGCATTTT.

Notes on this clone: At the DNA level, this CDR3 is encoded by other sequences in the same sample as well. The gene calls are TRBV4-1 and TRBJ1-1; D might be TRBD1 (5 bases). V lost 1 base, J lost 7 bases, and 10 bases lay in between. The CDR3 is 13 amino acids. The germline CDR1 and CDR2 sequences are MGHRA and YSYEKL. As DNA, the CDR3 is TGCGCCAGCAGCCAAGCGCCAGGGCGTGAAGCTTTCTTT. It is translated as CASSQAPGREAFF.

This chain's CDR3 is CASSPEGALTEAFF. DNA for the CDR3: TGTGCCAGCTCACCAGAAGGGGCTTTGACTGAAGCTTTCTTT. The chain uses TRBV18 and TRBJ1-1; tentative D call: TRBD1 (5 bases). The CDR3 is 14 residues long. The germline gives CDR1 KGHSH, CDR2 LQKENI. The V and J ends lost 2 bases and 5 bases respectively, with 12 bases between them.

The V and J genes are TRBV29-1 and TRBJ1-2; D ambiguous. The V and J ends lost 5 bases and 4 bases respectively, with 14 bases between them. The CDR3 loop spans 13 amino acids. Per the germline V gene, CDR1 is SQVTM and CDR2 is ANQGSEA. CDR3 in DNA: TGCAGCGTTCATCACAGCTCAACCTATGGCTACACCTTC. It specifies CSVHHSSTYGYTF.

The chain joins TRBV7-9 to TRBJ2-7; the match to TRBD1 covers 7 bases. The CDR3 has 16 residues. Germline loops: CDR1 SEHNR, CDR2 FQNEAQ (reference sequence). V lost 1 base and J lost 0; bases outside the gene matches: 6. The CDR3 DNA reads TGTGCCAGCAGCTTAGGGAGGACAGGCGCCTCCTACGAGCAGTACTTC. This translates into CASSLGRTGASYEQYF. Variable domain in full (rest from reference TRBV7-9 and TRBJ2-7): DTGVSQNPRHKITKRGQNVTFRCDPISEHNRLYWYRQTLGQGPEFLTYFQNEAQLEKSRLLSDRFSAERPKGSFSTLEIQRTEQGDSAMYLCASSLGRTGASYEQYFGPGTRLTVT.

This sequence joins TRBV11-3 and TRBJ2-2; 7 nucleotides align to TRBD1. The CDR3 covers 16 residues. Germline V gives CDR1 SGHNT, CDR2 YENEEA. The ends lost 5 bases at V and 1 base at J; junction bases unmatched: 7. CDR3 protein: CASSPRTGLNTGELFF. CDR3 DNA: TGTGCCAGCAGCCCGCGGACAGGACTGAACACCGGGGAGCTGTTTTTT.

This chain uses TRBV2 with TRBJ1-4; 7 positions match TRBD1. V gave up 5 bases and J gave up 7 bases; unmatched junction bases: 13. Germline CDR1 SNHLY, CDR2 FYNNEI. The CDR3 is 16 residues long. The CDR3 nucleotides read TGTGCCAGCAGTCTCATAAGACAGGGTGGGAGTGAAAAACTGTTTTTT. The encoded protein is CASSLIRQGGSEKLFF. Full variable domain (missing parts from reference TRBV2 and TRBJ1-4): EPEVTQTPSHQVTQMGQEVILRCVPISNHLYFYWYRQILGQKVEFLVSFYNNEISEKSEIFDDQFSVERPDGSNFTLKIRSTKLEDSAMYFCASSLIRQGGSEKLFFGSGTQLSVL.

V usage is TRBV2 and J usage is TRBJ2-7; 7 positions agree with TRBD1. The ends lost 4 bases at V and 2 bases at J; junction bases unmatched: 2. Looked up from germline, CDR1 is SNHLY and CDR2 is FYNNEI. The CDR3 runs to 13 residues. The chain's CDR3 is CASSADRTYEQYF. The CDR3 DNA sequence: TGTGCCAGCAGTGCGGACAGGACCTACGAGCAGTACTTC.

This rearrangement joins TRBV29-1 to TRBJ2-7, with 11 bases that match TRBD2. Trimming removed 7 bases from V and 0 bases from J; junction bases left unmatched: 8. CDR3 length: 15 residues. Germline CDR1 SQVTM, CDR2 ANQGSEA. The CDR3 region has the DNA TGCAGCGGGACAGGGACTAGCGGTGACTCCTACGAGCAGTACTTC. This codes for CSGTGTSGDSYEQYF.

The rearrangement links TRBV5-1 to TRBJ2-2; TRBD1 might be the D (5 bases). V lost 0 bases to trimming and J lost 0 bases, with 6 bases between them. The CDR3 contains 15 residues. Germline V gives CDR1 SGHRS, CDR2 YFSETQ. CDR3 sequence: CASSLEGTNTGELFF. The CDR3 bases are TGCGCCAGCAGCTTGGAGGGGACGAACACCGGGGAGCTGTTTTTT.

V is TRBV27 and J is TRBJ1-3; the D gene is possibly TRBD1 (6 bases). V was clipped by 5 bases and J by 0 bases, with 8 bases between them. The CDR3 spans 14 residues. The germline V gene has CDR1 MNHEY and CDR2 SMNVEV (reference sequence). CDR3 bases: TGTGCCAGCAGTCTAGGGGGCTCTGGAAACACCATATATTTT. Translated, it gives CASSLGGSGNTIYF.

V is TRBV4-3 and J is TRBJ1-3; the D is unclear. V gave up 2 bases and J gave up 1 base, with 9 bases separating them. The CDR3 consists of 15 residues. The germline gives CDR1 LGHNA, CDR2 YSLEER. The CDR3 bases are TGCGCCAGCAGCCAATCCGGGAATTCTGGAAACACCATATATTTT. Its protein product is CASSQSGNSGNTIYF.

The rearrangement joins TRBV29-1 to TRBJ2-5; 7 nucleotides agree with TRBD2. The assigned J gene may be wrong: the sequence end matches TRBJ2-7 better. This CDR3 has 14 residues. CDR1 is SQVTM and CDR2 is ANQGSEA in the germline V gene. The CDR3 DNA sequence: TGCAGCGTTGAACTCGGGAGGACCCCCTACGAGCAGTACTTC. This sequence encodes CSVELGRTPYEQYF.

For this clone: Here the CDR3 omits its conserved ending phenylalanine or tryptophan, so a read error is the likely source. Because the CDR3's place on the DNA is in doubt, the DNA is left out and the CDR3 is given as listed by TCRdb. V gene TRBV5-1 combines with J gene TRBJ2-4; TRBD2 was called by the table and not checked on the DNA. The CDR3 extends over 9 residues, inclusive of both ends. CDR1 is SGHRS, CDR2 YFSETQ, per germline. This CDR3 reads CASSLDENG.